Here is one T cell receptor beta chain with its context. Sequencing was performed with immunoSEQ multiplex PCR; in TCRdb, only in-frame clones are kept and a portion is missing. The sample contains around 64,000 clones, 80% to 90% of which appear only once. Germline lookup yields CDR1 MNHNS and CDR2 SASEGT. The CDR3 is made up of 14 amino acids. Trimming shortened V by 11 bases and J by 5 bases, and 21 bases separated the two germline ends. The data stem from a study of blood T cell repertoires in COVID-19. Study at large: PBMCs, B-cell-depleted T cells, or T cells provided the cDNA or gDNA that made up the material.

This clonotype was sampled from a man between 25 and 39 years old with acute or convalescent COVID-19. The J gene is TRBJ1-2, the V gene TRBV6-1, with D tentatively TRBD1 (6 bases). Sequenced input: peripheral blood. DNA of the CDR3: TGTGCCCCCAAAGTGGCAGGGGTTGGATATGGCTACACCTTC. This gives the protein CAPKVAGVGYGYTF.